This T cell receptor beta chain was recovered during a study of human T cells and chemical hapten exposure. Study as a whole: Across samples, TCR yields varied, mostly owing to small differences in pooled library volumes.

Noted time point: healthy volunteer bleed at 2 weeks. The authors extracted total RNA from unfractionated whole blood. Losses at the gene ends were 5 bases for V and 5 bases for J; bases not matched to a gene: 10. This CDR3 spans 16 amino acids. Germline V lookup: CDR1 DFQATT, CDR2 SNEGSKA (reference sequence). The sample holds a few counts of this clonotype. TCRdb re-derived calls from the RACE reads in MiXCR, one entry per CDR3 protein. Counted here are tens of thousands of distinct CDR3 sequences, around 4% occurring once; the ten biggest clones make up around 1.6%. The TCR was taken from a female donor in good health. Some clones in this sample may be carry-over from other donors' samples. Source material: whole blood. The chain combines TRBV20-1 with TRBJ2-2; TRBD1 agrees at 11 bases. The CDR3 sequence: CSASLTGTGGTGELFF. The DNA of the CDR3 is TGCAGTGCTTCCCTCACCGGGACAGGGGGGACCGGGGAGCTGTTTTTT.